Described below is a single T cell receptor beta chain sequence and its context. Its target is not known. The source of the sample is a study of CD8+CD57+ T cells in acquired aplastic anemia. Study-level points and caveats: Found in both controls and patients were 25 to 35 CD8+ CDR3 sequences. Patients showed no significant difference from controls in CD8+ Simpson's diversity.

Only patients with CD8+CD57+ cell expansion on flow cytometry were chosen for sequencing. Patients were treatment-naive when blood was sampled. The CDR3 covers 16 residues. V was pared by 2 bases and J by 13 bases, with 24 bases between. The germline CDR1 and CDR2 sequences are SGHTA and FQGTGA. CDR3 and TCR beta VDJ profiling relied on a genomic DNA template. TCRdb re-analysed the reads in MiXCR, keeping a single row per CDR3 protein. The sample holds roughly 250,000 distinct CDR3 sequences, roughly 80% seen once. V gene TRBV7-3 combines with J gene TRBJ2-1; maybe TRBD2 (7 bases). Input material: sorted CD4+, CD8+, or CD8+CD57+ T cells (not recorded which) from PBMCs. The receptor was isolated from a human donor with aplastic anemia. The CDR3 spells CASSLRGADTQDFQFF. The CDR3 DNA follows: TGTGCCAGCAGCTTACGGGGGGCAGATACGCAGGATTTTCAGTTCTTC.